The clone carrying this TCR beta chain has just a few counts. Its target is unknown. These data are taken from a study of T cells after yellow fever vaccination. Turning to the study itself: Preparation used SMART-Seq v4 Ultra Low Input for the low-cell-number fractions.

5'RACE template switching added a universal primer site and UMIs to TCR cDNA. Each CDR3 protein gets one entry after TCRdb re-called the 5' RACE reads with MiXCR. The data show some 390,000 distinct CDR3 sequences, over 15% seen once. Study-wide points: Re-detected after boosting: most primary clones, 96% of CD4 and roughly 88% of CD8. Weaker overall was a secondary response that nonetheless peaked faster, on day 5 versus 15.

Trimming cost V 4 bases and J 12 bases, with 24 bases left between them. CDR1 LGHNA and CDR2 YSLEER come from the germline V gene. This CDR3 contains 15 residues. The rearrangement joins TRBV4-3 to TRBJ1-1; tentatively, D is TRBD1 (5 bases). The specimen was PBMCs, collected before the yellow fever booster vaccination. This clonotype was sampled from a man aged 18 to 29 who received the YFV17D yellow fever vaccine. The CDR3 reads CASSRTNAGRLVTFF. The CDR3 DNA reads TGCGCCAGCAGCCGAACCAACGCGGGGCGGTTGGTAACTTTCTTT.